This TCR beta chain was recovered during a study of cytotoxic CD8 clonotypes in ibrutinib-treated CLL. Broader study findings: Rising at ibrutinib response, clonality subsequently fell back toward baseline at progression.

Germline CDR1 reads SGDLS; CDR2 reads YYNGEE. V lost 4 bases and J lost 5, with 10 bases in between. The CDR3 sequence is 13 residues long. This clone was observed a few times. No antigen is known for it. TCRdb keeps only in-frame clones here, not all; method: immunoSEQ multiplex PCR. This table holds some 46,000 clones, about 72% found once. The sample consisted of PBMCs, taken after 12 months of ibrutinib treatment. This clonotype originated in a human donor with chronic lymphocytic leukemia. The chain couples TRBV9 to TRBJ2-1; no clear D. CDR3 in DNA: TGTGCCAGCAGCTCTCAACCCAACAATGAGCAGTTCTTC. It specifies CASSSQPNNEQFF. The full variable domain, in which reference TRBV9 and TRBJ2-1 provide the parts outside the CDR3, is DSGVTQTPKHLITATGQRVTLRCSPRSGDLSVYWYQQSLDQGLQFLIQYYNGEERAKGNILERFSAQQFPDLHSELNLSSLELGDSALYFCASSSQPNNEQFFGPGTRLTVL.